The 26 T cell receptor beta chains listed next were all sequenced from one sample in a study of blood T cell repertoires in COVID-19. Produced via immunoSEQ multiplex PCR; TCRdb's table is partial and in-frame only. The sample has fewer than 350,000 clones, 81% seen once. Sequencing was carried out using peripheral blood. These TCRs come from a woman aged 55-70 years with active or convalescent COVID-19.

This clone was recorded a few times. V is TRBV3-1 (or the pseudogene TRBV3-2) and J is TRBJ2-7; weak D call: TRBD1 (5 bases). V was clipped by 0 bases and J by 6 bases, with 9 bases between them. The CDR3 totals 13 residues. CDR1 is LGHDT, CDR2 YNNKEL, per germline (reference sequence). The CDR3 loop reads CASSQDSTVEQYF. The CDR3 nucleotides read TGTGCCAGCAGCCAAGATTCGACAGTCGAGCAGTACTTC.

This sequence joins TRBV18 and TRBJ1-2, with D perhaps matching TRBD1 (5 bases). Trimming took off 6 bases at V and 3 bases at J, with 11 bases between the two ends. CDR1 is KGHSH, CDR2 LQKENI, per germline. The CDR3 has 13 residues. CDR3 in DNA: TGTGCCAGCTCCCGCGACAGTGACTATGGCTACACCTTC. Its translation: CASSRDSDYGYTF. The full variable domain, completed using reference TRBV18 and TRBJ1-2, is NAGVMQNPRHLVRRRGQEARLRCSPMKGHSHVYWYRQLPEEGLKFMVYLQKENIIDESGMPKERFSAEFPKEGPSILRIQQVVRGDSAAYFCASSRDSDYGYTFGSGTRLTVV.

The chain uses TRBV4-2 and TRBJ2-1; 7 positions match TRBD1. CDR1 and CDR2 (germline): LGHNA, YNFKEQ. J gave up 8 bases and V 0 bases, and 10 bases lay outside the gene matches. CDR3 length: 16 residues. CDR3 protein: CASSQDGDRVSYEQFF. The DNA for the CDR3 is TGTGCCAGCAGCCAAGACGGGGACAGAGTCAGCTATGAGCAGTTCTTC.

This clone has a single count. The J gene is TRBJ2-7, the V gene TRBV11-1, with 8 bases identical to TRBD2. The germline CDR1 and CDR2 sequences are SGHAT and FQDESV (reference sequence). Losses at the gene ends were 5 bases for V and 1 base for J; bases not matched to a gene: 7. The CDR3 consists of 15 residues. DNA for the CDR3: TGTGCCAGCAGCGACACCGGGACTAGTTCCTACGAGCAGTACTTC. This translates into CASSDTGTSSYEQYF.

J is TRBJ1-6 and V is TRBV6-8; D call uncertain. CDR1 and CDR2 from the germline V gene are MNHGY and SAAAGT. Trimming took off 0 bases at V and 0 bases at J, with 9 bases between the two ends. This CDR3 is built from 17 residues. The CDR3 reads CASSYSKHSSYNSPLHF. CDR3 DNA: TGTGCCAGCAGTTACTCGAAGCACAGCTCCTATAATTCACCCCTCCACTTT.

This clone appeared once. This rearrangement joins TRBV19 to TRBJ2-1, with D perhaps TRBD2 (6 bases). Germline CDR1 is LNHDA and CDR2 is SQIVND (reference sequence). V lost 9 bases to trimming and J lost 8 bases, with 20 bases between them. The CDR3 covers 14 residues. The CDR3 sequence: CASGGQGSIHEQFF. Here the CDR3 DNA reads TGTGCCAGCGGAGGGCAGGGAAGTATCCATGAGCAGTTCTTC.

The CDR3 region has the DNA TGCAGTGCTAGTGTAGGACAGGGGGGGAACTATGGCTACACCTTC. Its protein is CSASVGQGGNYGYTF. J is TRBJ1-2 and V is TRBV20-1, with 10 bases aligning to TRBD1. CDR3 length: 15 residues. Germline V gene sequence: CDR1 DFQATT, CDR2 SNEGSKA (reference sequence). V gave up 3 bases and J gave up 2 bases; unmatched junction bases: 6.

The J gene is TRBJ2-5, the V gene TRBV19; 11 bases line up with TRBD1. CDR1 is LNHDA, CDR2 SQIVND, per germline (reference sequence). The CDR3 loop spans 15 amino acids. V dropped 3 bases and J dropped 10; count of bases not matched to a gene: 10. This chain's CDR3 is CASSMSGTGGMSQYF. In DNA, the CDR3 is TGTGCCAGTAGTATGTCGGGGACAGGGGGTATGAGCCAGTACTTC.

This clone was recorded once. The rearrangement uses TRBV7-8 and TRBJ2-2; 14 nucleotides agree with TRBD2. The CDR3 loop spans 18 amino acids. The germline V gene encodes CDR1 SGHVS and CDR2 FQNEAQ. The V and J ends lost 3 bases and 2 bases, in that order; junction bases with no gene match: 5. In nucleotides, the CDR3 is TGTGCCAGCAGCTTGGGACTAGCGGGGGACCTCAACACCGGGGAGCTGTTTTTT. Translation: CASSLGLAGDLNTGELFF.

The CDR3 DNA sequence: TGTGCCAGCAGTTACTCGCAGGGAAGCTCTGGAAACACCATATATTTT. Translated, it gives CASSYSQGSSGNTIYF. The chain couples TRBV6-5 to TRBJ1-3, with a weak D call TRBD1 (5 bases). Trimming removed 0 bases at V and 0 bases at J, with 9 bases between. The CDR3 has 16 amino acids. The germline V gene has CDR1 MNHEY and CDR2 SVGAGI.

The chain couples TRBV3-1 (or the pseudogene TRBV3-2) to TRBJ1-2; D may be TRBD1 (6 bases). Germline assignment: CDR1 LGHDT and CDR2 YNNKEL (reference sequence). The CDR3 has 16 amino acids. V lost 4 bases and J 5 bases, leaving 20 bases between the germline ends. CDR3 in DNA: TGTGCCAGCAGCCTCCATTCCGGGGGGGCGAGGTATGGCTACACCTTC. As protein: CASSLHSGGARYGYTF.

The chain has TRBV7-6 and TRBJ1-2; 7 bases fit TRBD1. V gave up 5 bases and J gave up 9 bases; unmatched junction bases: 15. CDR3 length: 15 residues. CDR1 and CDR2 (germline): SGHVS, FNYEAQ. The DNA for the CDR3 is TGTGCCAGCAGCAGTTTGGGGACAGATTTAGGGAGCTACACCTTC. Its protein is CASSSLGTDLGSYTF.

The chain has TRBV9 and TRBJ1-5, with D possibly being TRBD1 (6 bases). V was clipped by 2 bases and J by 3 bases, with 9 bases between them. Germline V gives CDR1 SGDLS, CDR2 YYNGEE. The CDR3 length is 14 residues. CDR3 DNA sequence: TGTGCCAGCAGCGTGGACAGCTACAATCAGCCCCAGCATTTT. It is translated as CASSVDSYNQPQHF.

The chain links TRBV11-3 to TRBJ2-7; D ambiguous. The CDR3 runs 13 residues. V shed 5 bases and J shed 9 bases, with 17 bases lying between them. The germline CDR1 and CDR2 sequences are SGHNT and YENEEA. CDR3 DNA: TGTGCCAGCAGCCCGCCGCGGTCCCCACGGCAGTACTTC. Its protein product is CASSPPRSPRQYF.

This chain's CDR3 is CASSEKAGAYNEQFF. DNA for the CDR3: TGTGCCAGCAGTGAGAAAGCGGGGGCCTACAATGAGCAGTTCTTC. This rearrangement joins TRBV2 to TRBJ2-1, with 8 bases that match TRBD2. The CDR3 totals 15 residues. The ends lost 3 bases at V and 2 bases at J; junction bases unmatched: 3. Germline CDR1 and CDR2: SNHLY and FYNNEI.

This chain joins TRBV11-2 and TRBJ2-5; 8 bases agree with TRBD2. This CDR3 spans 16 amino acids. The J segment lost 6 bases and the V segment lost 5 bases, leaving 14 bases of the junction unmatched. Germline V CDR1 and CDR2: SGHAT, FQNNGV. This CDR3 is CASSHGYRGGEKTQYF. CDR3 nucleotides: TGTGCCAGCAGCCATGGGTATCGGGGGGGAGAGAAGACCCAGTACTTC. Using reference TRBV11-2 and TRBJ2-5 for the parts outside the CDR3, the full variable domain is EAGVAQSPRYKIIEKRQSVAFWCNPISGHATLYWYQQILGQGPKLLIQFQNNGVVDDSQLPKDRFSAERLKGVDSTLKIQPAKLEDSAVYLCASSHGYRGGEKTQYFGPGTRLLVL.

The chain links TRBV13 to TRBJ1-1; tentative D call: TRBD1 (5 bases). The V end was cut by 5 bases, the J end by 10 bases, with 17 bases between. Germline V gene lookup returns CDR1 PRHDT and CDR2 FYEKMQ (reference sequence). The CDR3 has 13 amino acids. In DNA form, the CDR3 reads TGTGCCAGCAGCCCGCAGGGCCCAGCACGAGCTTTCTTT. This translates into CASSPQGPARAFF.

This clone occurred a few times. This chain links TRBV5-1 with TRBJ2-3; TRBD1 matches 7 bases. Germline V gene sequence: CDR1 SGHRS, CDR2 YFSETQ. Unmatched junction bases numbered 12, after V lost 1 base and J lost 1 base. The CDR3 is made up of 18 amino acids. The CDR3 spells CASSLHPTGRVRTDTQYF. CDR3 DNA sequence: TGCGCCAGCAGCTTGCATCCGACAGGGCGAGTCCGCACAGATACGCAGTATTTT.

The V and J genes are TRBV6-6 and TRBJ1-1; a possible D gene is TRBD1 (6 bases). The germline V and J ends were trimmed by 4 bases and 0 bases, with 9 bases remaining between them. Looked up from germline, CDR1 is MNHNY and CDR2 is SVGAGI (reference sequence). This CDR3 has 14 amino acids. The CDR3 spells CASSSTGLNTEAFF. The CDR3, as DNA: TGTGCCAGCAGTTCCACAGGGTTGAACACTGAAGCTTTCTTT.

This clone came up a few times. Here the CDR3 DNA reads TGCAGCGTTGAAGGTCCCGGGACTCTAGCCTACGAGCAGTACTTC. This translates into CSVEGPGTLAYEQYF. The chain employs TRBV29-1 and TRBJ2-7, with a tentative D call TRBD2 (6 bases). Looked up from germline, CDR1 is SQVTM and CDR2 is ANQGSEA. This CDR3 comprises 15 residues. V lost 1 base, J lost 2 bases, and 15 bases lay in between.

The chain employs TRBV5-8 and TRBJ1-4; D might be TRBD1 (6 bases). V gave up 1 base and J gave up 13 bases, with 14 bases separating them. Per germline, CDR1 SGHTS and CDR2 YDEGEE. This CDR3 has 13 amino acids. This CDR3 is CASSLKNRARLFF. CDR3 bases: TGTGCCAGCAGCTTGAAGAACAGGGCCAGACTGTTTTTT.

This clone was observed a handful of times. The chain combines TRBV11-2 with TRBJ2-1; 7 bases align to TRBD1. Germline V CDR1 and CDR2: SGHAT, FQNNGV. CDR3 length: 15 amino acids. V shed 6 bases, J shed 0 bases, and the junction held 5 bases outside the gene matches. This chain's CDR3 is CASRTGAFSYNEQFF. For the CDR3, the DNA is TGTGCCAGCAGAACAGGGGCGTTCTCCTACAATGAGCAGTTCTTC.

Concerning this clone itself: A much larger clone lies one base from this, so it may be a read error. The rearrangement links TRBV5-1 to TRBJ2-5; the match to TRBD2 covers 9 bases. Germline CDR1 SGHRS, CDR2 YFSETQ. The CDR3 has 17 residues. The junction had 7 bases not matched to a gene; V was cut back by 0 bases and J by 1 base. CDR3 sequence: CASSLAWGGGAQETQYF. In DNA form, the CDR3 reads TGCGCCAGCAGCTTGGCCTGGGGCGGGGGGGCCCAAGAGACCCAGTACTTC. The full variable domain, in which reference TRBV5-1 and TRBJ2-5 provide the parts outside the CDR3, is KAGVTQTPRYLIKTRGQQVTLSCSPISGHRSVSWYQQTPGQGLQFLFEYFSETQRNKGNFPGRFSGRQFSNSRSEMNVSTLELGDSALYLCASSLAWGGGAQETQYFGPGTRLLVL.

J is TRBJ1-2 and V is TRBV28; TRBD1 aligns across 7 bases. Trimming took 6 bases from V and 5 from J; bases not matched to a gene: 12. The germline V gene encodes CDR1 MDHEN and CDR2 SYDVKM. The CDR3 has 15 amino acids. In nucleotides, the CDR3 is TGTGCCAGCAGACTCCAGACAGGGCACTCTTATGGCTACACCTTC. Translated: CASRLQTGHSYGYTF.

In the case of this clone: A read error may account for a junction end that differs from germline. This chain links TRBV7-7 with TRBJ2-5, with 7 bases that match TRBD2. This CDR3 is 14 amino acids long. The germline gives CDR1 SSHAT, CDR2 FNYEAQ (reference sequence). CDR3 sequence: CASSLVIAGETQYF. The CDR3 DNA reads TGTGCTAGCAGCTTAGTTATAGCGGGAGAGACCCAGTACTTC.

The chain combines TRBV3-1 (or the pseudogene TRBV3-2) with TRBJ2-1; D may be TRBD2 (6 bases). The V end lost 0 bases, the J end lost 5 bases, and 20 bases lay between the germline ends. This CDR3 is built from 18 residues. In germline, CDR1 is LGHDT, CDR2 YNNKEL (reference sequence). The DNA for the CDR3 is TGTGCCAGCAGCCAAGACCGGATTTGGGAGGAAGGGAACAATGAGCAGTTCTTC. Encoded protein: CASSQDRIWEEGNNEQFF.